The clone carrying this TCR beta chain was observed a single time. Amplified regions were TCR beta CDR3 sequences from RNA transcripts. The HTBI set primed first-round TCR CDR3 RT-PCR. One entry per CDR3 protein, called by TCRdb with MiXCR from the multiplex PCR reads. The sample shows about 690,000 distinct CDR3 sequences, 17% of them seen only once. Patients between 18 and 65 years old had hyperthyroidism, newly diagnosed and lasting under 2 months. These data belong to a study of T cells in Graves' hyperthyroidism and ophthalmopathy. With V trimmed by 0 bases and J by 4 bases, 2 bases remained unmatched. The CDR3 consists of 16 residues. The germline V gene has CDR1 MGHRA and CDR2 YSYEKL.

The chain links TRBV4-1 to TRBJ1-4; 10 positions match TRBD1. Material: blood. This receptor was obtained from a man aged 50 to 60 with Graves' hyperthyroidism. The CDR3: CASSQERTGGNEKLFF. The DNA of the CDR3 is TGCGCCAGCAGCCAAGAACGGACAGGGGGTAATGAAAAACTGTTTTTT.